This T cell receptor (beta chain) was captured in a study of patients and donors after allogeneic stem cell transplantation. TCRdb re-called the RT-PCR reads through MiXCR, storing one row per CDR3 protein. The sample has some 880,000 distinct CDR3 sequences, about a sixth seen once; the top ten hold around 6%. The V gene lost 8 bases and the J gene lost 7 bases, with 14 bases spanning the gap. The CDR3 length is 13 residues. CDR1 is MNHEY, CDR2 SVGAGI, per germline. This TCR was recovered from a human donor who was either an allogeneic HSCT recipient or a stem cell or donor lymphocyte infusion donor (not recorded which). It is not recorded whose cells these are; they may come from a transplant donor. The rearrangement links TRBV6-5 to TRBJ1-4; D remains ambiguous. Sequencing used blood, either unsorted or a sorted T cell fraction (not recorded which). CDR3 sequence: CASCSVRGEKLFF. The CDR3 DNA reads TGTGCCAGCTGTTCCGTAAGAGGTGAAAAACTGTTTTTT.